A selection of T cell receptor beta chains follows, all from one sample in a study of T cells expressing NK-cell markers. Each CDR3 protein gets one entry in TCRdb, which reprocessed the 5' RACE reads and gives no DNA. The listing contains about 30,000 distinct CDR3 sequences. Material: blood T cells: a sorted CD56 or NKG2C T cell subset, CD4+ or CD8+ T cells, or bulk PBMC T cells (not recorded which). The receptors here all came from a woman between 18 and 75 years old in good health. The CDR3 runs from the conserved cysteine through the conserved F or W. The order of the fields is V gene, J gene, CDR3 protein.

V gene: TRBV7-3
J gene: TRBJ2-2
CDR3 protein: CASSLRRAGELFF

V gene: TRBV5-1
J gene: TRBJ2-3
CDR3 protein: CASSLASQGWQYF

V gene: TRBV6-1
J gene: TRBJ1-2
CDR3 protein: CASSEVRQYKGGYTF

V gene: TRBV4-1
J gene: TRBJ2-7
CDR3 protein: CASSHHGQGSYEQYF

V gene: TRBV27
J gene: TRBJ2-3
CDR3 protein: CASSTAGGIPDTQYF

V gene: TRBV2
J gene: TRBJ1-5
CDR3 protein: CASMPREMEGQPQHF

V gene: TRBV5-1
J gene: TRBJ1-2
CDR3 protein: CASSLGGYGYTF

V gene: TRBV28
J gene: TRBJ2-1
CDR3 protein: CASSWGNNEQFF

V gene: TRBV7-9
J gene: TRBJ1-3
CDR3 protein: CASSSTQGSGNTIYF

V gene: TRBV7-3
J gene: TRBJ2-2
CDR3 protein: CASSPGTDNTGELFF